This is a list of T cell receptor beta chains from one sample in a study of technical replicates of blood from several donors. Sequencing was performed with immunoSEQ multiplex PCR; in TCRdb, only in-frame clones are kept and a portion is missing. The top ten clones hold almost 0.3% of a sample with approximately 79,000 clones, approximately 96% of them seen once. The material sequenced was T cells isolated from PBMCs. The receptors originated from a human donor in good health. Both conserved end residues are part of each CDR3. Fields, in order: CDR3 length, V gene, clone size, J gene, CDR3 protein. Expanded clones get a size class; other rows say once, few or many, or leave the size out.

13	TRBV5-1	.	TRBJ2-7	CASSGALTYEQYF
14	TRBV5-8	.	TRBJ2-7	CASDGDRVPPEQYF
14	TRBV7-9	.	TRBJ1-2	CASSFVAVSYGYTF
18	TRBV7-3	.	TRBJ2-3	CASSFWGEHQGGTDTQYF
14	TRBV9	.	TRBJ2-7	CASSVAWGGYEQYF
13	TRBV6-5	.	TRBJ1-4	CASRAGGDEKLFF
11	TRBV5-4	.	TRBJ2-7	CASSSNYEQYF
14	TRBV10-3	.	TRBJ1-5	CAISSDGNNQPQHF
14	TRBV6-1	.	TRBJ2-5	CATRDYQMGETQYF
17	TRBV6-1	.	TRBJ2-1	CASSEWGGTSGSNEQFF
13	TRBV5-6	.	TRBJ2-5	CASSLDRGETQYF
13	TRBV13	.	TRBJ1-2	CASSYGQPYGYTF
17	TRBV28	.	TRBJ2-3	CASDLPKGREGADTQYF
14	TRBV25-1	.	TRBJ1-6	CASISHTRNSPLHF
13	TRBV19	.	TRBJ2-2	CASKTVVTGELFF
13	TRBV29-1	.	TRBJ2-7	CSVALAGDYEQYF
16	TRBV4-1	.	TRBJ2-1	CASSQALDRAGNEQFF
15	TRBV6-5	.	TRBJ1-2	CASSAPFAGGSGYTF
15	TRBV19	.	TRBJ2-7	CASSITPGLAYEQYF
15	TRBV27	once	TRBJ2-1	CASSQSGTLYNEQFF
13	TRBV10-3	.	TRBJ1-5	CASRTGRGQPQHF
16	TRBV30	.	TRBJ2-5	CAWSVKGWGPGETQYF
13	TRBV27	.	TRBJ2-1	CASTGGFYNEQFF
15	TRBV2	.	TRBJ1-5	CASSGAGGLNQPQHF
15	TRBV6-5	.	TRBJ2-3	CASSSGLAETDTQYF